One T cell receptor (beta chain) is described in this entry. Its antigen is still unknown. Sequencing used immunoSEQ multiplex PCR; TCRdb keeps in-frame clones, though not all of them. This sample has around 9,900 clones, with roughly 89% found just once. This sample stems from a study of T cells after posttransplantation cyclophosphamide. Study-level findings and limits: Skin or GI-infiltrating T cells shared few TRB sequences with blood.

V shed 6 bases and J shed 4 bases, with 15 bases lying between them. Germline V gives CDR1 MDHEN, CDR2 SYDVKM. The CDR3 has 15 amino acids. This sequence originates from a woman in her fifties or sixties in good health, CMV-negative, and a related stem cell transplant donor. Sequences were obtained from memory CD4+ T cells sorted from PBMCs. The chain couples TRBV28 to TRBJ1-4; D is uncertain. The CDR3 is CASSIPPAFNEKLFF. The CDR3 DNA sequence: TGTGCCAGCAGCATCCCCCCTGCGTTTAATGAAAAACTGTTTTTT.